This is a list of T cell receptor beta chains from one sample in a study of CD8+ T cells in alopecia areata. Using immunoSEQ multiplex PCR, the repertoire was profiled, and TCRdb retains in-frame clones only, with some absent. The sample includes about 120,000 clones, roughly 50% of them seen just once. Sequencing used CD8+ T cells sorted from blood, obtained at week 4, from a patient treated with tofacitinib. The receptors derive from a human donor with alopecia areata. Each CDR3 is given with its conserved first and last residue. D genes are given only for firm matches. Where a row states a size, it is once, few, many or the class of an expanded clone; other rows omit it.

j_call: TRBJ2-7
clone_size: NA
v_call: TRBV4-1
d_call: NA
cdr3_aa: CASSQDIVSQPTYEQYF

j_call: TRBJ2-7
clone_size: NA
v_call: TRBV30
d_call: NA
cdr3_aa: CAWSVISYEQYF

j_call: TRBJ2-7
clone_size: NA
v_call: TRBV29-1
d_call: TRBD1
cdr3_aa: CSVESRSGDRSLTTYEQYF

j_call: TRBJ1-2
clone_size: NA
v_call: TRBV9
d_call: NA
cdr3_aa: CASSAIGDNYGYTF

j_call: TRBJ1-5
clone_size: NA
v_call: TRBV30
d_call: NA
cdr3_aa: CAWSVGLRSNQPQHF

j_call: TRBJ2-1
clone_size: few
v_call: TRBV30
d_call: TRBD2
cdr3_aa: CAWTEASGGGNEQFF

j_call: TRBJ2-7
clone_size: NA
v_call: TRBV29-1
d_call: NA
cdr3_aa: CSLRDIGSYEQYF

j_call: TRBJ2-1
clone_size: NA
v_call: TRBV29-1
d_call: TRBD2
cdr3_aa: CSVVVGGGNEQFF

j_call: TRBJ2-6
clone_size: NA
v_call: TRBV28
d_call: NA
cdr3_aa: CASSSSGPGGLSGANVLTF

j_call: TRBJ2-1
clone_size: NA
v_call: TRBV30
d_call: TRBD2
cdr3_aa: CAWSFAPANIALAGENEQFF

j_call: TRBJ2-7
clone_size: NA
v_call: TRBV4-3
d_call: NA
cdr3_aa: CASSQEKELATYEQYF

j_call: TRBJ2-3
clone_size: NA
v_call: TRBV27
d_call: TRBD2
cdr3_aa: CASSLSIASGGPRASTDTQYF

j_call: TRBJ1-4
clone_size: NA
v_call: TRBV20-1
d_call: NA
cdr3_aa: CSAKNEKLFF

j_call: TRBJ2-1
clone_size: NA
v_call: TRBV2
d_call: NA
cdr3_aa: CASSDGYSYNEQFF

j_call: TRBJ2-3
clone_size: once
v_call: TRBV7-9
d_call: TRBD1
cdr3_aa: CASSSPRGQGGDTQYF

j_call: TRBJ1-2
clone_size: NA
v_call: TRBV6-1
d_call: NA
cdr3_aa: CASSEMGVLNTF

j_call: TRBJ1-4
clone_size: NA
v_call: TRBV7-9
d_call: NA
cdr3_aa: CASSPLDGATNEKLFF

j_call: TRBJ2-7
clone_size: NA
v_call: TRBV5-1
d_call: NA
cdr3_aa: CASSLFRLQYF

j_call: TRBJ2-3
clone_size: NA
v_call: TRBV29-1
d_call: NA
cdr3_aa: CSVEVGLKGSTDTQYF

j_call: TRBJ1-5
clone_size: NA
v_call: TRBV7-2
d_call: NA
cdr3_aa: CASSAKAGHIYSNQPQHF

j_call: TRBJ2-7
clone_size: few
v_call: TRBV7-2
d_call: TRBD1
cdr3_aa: CASSVNRGYLREQYF

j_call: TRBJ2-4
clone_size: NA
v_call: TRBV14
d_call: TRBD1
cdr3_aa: CASSRAGGSGNIQYF

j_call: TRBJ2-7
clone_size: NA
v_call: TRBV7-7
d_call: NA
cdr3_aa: CASSRTESYEQYF

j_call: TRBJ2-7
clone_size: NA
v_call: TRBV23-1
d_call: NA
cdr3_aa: CASSQRPNHLGTGTYEQYF

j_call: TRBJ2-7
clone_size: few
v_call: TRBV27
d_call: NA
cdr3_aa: CASSRVPPYEQYF

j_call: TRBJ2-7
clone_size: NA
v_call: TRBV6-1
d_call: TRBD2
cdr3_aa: CASSSTSGAYEQYF

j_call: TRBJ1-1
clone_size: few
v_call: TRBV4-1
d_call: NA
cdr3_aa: CASSHAPGEGTEAFF

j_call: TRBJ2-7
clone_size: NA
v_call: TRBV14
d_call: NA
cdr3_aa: CASSQQLGYEQYF

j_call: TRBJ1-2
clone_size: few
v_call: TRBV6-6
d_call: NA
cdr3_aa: CASLEGPDYGYTF

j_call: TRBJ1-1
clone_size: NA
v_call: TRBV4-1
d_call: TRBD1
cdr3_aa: CASSQGDLAGTGWMNTEAFF

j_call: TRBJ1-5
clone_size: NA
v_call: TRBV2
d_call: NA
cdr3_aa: CASSPTGSNQPQHF

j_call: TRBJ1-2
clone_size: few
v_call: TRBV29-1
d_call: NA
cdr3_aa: CSVEDPGAEMYGYTF

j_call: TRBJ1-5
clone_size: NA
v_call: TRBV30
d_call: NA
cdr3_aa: CAWSPKGRSNQPQHF

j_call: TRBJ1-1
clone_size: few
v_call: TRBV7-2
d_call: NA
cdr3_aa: CASSSPGLTEAFF

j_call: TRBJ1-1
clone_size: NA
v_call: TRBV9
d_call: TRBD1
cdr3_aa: CASSVEGTAEAFF

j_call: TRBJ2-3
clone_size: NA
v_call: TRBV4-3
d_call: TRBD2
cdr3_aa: CASSRSLAGEVDTQYF